Each of the 26 T cell receptor beta chains below was sequenced from the same sample in a study of T cell changes during pregnancy in multiple sclerosis. Produced via immunoSEQ multiplex PCR; TCRdb's table is partial and in-frame only. Of some 57,000 clones in the sample, around 90% were seen once. Sequencing was performed on CD4+ T cells from peripheral blood mononuclear cells, taken in the first trimester of pregnancy. The origin of the receptors is a female donor with multiple sclerosis, enrolled in a pregnancy study.

The chain employs TRBV7-2 and TRBJ1-6, with 8 bases identical to TRBD1. The germline V gene encodes CDR1 SGHTA and CDR2 FQGNSA. Trimming removed 3 bases from V and 10 bases from J; junction bases left unmatched: 8. This CDR3 comprises 15 residues. The CDR3 DNA is TGTGCCAGCAGCTTGTCCGGACAGGGAGGATCACCCCTCCACTTT. It specifies CASSLSGQGGSPLHF.

The chain combines TRBV25-1 with TRBJ1-5; D ambiguous. Trimming removed 8 bases at V and 1 base at J, with 12 bases between. The CDR3 runs to 14 residues. Germline-derived CDR1 and CDR2 are MGHDK and SYGVNS. For the CDR3, the DNA is TGTGCCAGCGCCCCACTCGGGAGCAATCAGCCCCAGCATTTT. Translated: CASAPLGSNQPQHF.

This rearrangement joins TRBV5-5 to TRBJ2-1, with 11 bases matching TRBD1. Germline assignment: CDR1 SGHKS and CDR2 YYEKEE (reference sequence). V was clipped by 4 bases and J by 2 bases; unmatched bases: 5. The CDR3 contains 16 residues. The CDR3 sequence is CASSARDRGTYNEQFF. The CDR3 DNA reads TGTGCCAGCAGCGCCCGGGACAGGGGGACCTACAATGAGCAGTTCTTC.

J is TRBJ2-3 and V is TRBV6-1; TRBD1 agrees at 8 bases. Germline CDR1 MNHNS, CDR2 SASEGT. The CDR3 length is 16 residues. V lost 4 bases to trimming and J lost 1 base; unmatched junction nucleotides: 7. The CDR3 protein is CASSAKTGAGTDTQYF. The CDR3 DNA is TGTGCCAGCAGTGCTAAGACAGGGGCTGGCACAGATACGCAGTATTTT.

The CDR3 here is CASSWGGISYTF. As DNA, the CDR3 is TGTGCCAGCAGCTGGGGGGGAATAAGCTACACCTTC. The chain combines TRBV7-2 with TRBJ1-2; weak D call: TRBD1 (5 bases). There are 12 residues in the CDR3. V shed 4 bases and J shed 9 bases, with 12 bases lying between them. Germline values: CDR1 SGHTA, CDR2 FQGNSA.

The CDR3 is CASSLGVAGNTGELFF. CDR3 nucleotides: TGTGCCAGCAGCTTGGGTGTAGCGGGGAACACCGGGGAGCTGTTTTTT. The chain combines TRBV7-3 with TRBJ2-2, with 7 bases lining up with TRBD2. The CDR3 runs 16 residues. J lost 1 base, V lost 3 bases, and 5 bases had no gene match. In germline, CDR1 is SGHTA, CDR2 FQGTGA.

The rearrangement joins TRBV4-1 to TRBJ1-5, with 7 nucleotides matching TRBD1. CDR3 size: 17 residues. V trimming: 4 bases; J trimming: 7 bases; junction bases outside the gene matches: 16. Looked up from germline, CDR1 is MGHRA and CDR2 is YSYEKL. The CDR3 is CASSPQATGPREQPQHF. CDR3 DNA: TGCGCCAGCAGCCCACAGGCGACAGGGCCACGGGAACAGCCCCAGCATTTT.

This chain connects TRBV11-2 to TRBJ2-3; 10 bases fit TRBD2. This CDR3 spans 18 amino acids. V was clipped by 3 bases and J by 2 bases; unmatched bases: 11. Germline CDR1 reads SGHAT; CDR2 reads FQNNGV. The CDR3 DNA sequence: TGTGCCAGCAGCTTCACCAGCGTAGCGGGGGGATTCACAGATACGCAGTATTTT. It is translated as CASSFTSVAGGFTDTQYF.

The chain uses TRBV6-4 and TRBJ1-2; 11 bases are shared with TRBD1. Germline CDR1 is MRHNA and CDR2 is SNTAGT. V trimming: 0 bases; J trimming: 7 bases; junction bases outside the gene matches: 1. The CDR3 is 14 residues long. The DNA of the CDR3 is TGTGCCAGCAGTGACTCCGGGACAGGGGGTGGCTACACCTTC. Encoded protein: CASSDSGTGGGYTF.

This chain joins TRBV27 and TRBJ2-7; D is ambiguous. V lost 6 bases and J lost 3, with 18 bases in between. Looked up from germline, CDR1 is MNHEY and CDR2 is SMNVEV (reference sequence). The CDR3 loop spans 15 amino acids. The DNA of the CDR3 is TGTGCCAGCAGGCTAACCAAGGAGTTCAGCTACGAGCAGTACTTC. It is translated as CASRLTKEFSYEQYF.

The rearrangement links TRBV7-2 to TRBJ2-3; no definite D call. Germline loops: CDR1 SGHTA, CDR2 FQGNSA. This CDR3 contains 12 residues. V was shortened by 3 bases and J by 2 bases, with 3 bases between the two germline ends. CDR3 loop: CASSFSTDTQYF. CDR3 DNA: TGTGCCAGCAGCTTCTCCACAGATACGCAGTATTTT. Combining the CDR3 with reference TRBV7-2 and TRBJ2-3 gives the whole variable domain GAGVSQSPSNKVTEKGKDVELRCDPISGHTALYWYRQSLGQGLEFLIYFQGNSAPDKSGLPSDRFSAERTGGSVSTLTIQRTQQEDSAVYLCASSFSTDTQYFGPGTRLTVL.

The V gene is TRBV19, the J gene TRBJ2-7; D is possibly TRBD2 (5 bases). The V gene lost 5 bases and the J gene lost 3 bases, with 17 bases spanning the gap. This CDR3 comprises 15 residues. Germline loops: CDR1 LNHDA, CDR2 SQIVND (reference sequence). CDR3 residues: CASSSRRGKNYEQYF. In DNA, the CDR3 is TGTGCCAGTAGTTCCCGACGAGGGAAAAACTACGAGCAGTACTTC.

V and J are TRBV7-8 and TRBJ2-1, with D hard to call. Germline V lookup: CDR1 SGHVS, CDR2 FQNEAQ. This CDR3 comprises 14 residues. Between the trimmed V and J ends, which lost 7 bases and 1 base, there was a span of 11 bases. The DNA for the CDR3 is TGTGCCAGCAACCGAGGAGCATCCTACAATGAGCAGTTCTTC. Protein product: CASNRGASYNEQFF.

V gene TRBV30 combines with J gene TRBJ1-4; D is possibly TRBD1 (6 bases). Per germline, CDR1 GTSNPN and CDR2 SVGIG (reference sequence). Trimming shortened V by 5 bases and J by 5 bases, and 15 bases separated the two germline ends. The CDR3 consists of 14 residues. DNA for the CDR3: TGTGCCTGGGTTGGAAGGGGGTCGAATGAAAAACTGTTTTTT. This encodes CAWVGRGSNEKLFF. Drawing the rest from reference TRBV30 and TRBJ1-4, the complete variable domain is SQTIHQWPATLVQPVGSPLSLECTVEGTSNPNLYWYRQAAGRGLQLLFYSVGIGQISSEVPQNLSASRPQDRQFILSSKKLLLSDSGFYLCAWVGRGSNEKLFFGSGTQLSVL.

The chain has TRBV27 and TRBJ1-1; 8 positions match TRBD1. Germline CDR1 and CDR2: MNHEY and SMNVEV (reference sequence). V was clipped by 0 bases and J by 11 bases; unmatched bases: 14. This CDR3 is built from 16 residues. DNA for the CDR3: TGTGCCAGCAGTTTATCGGGGGCAGGGGGCTTCCGAGAGGCTTTCTTT. Translating gives CASSLSGAGGFREAFF.

V is TRBV7-2 and J is TRBJ2-4, with 8 nucleotides matching TRBD2. V lost 2 bases, J lost 6 bases, and 6 bases stayed unmatched. The CDR3 has 15 amino acids. Per the germline V gene, CDR1 is SGHTA and CDR2 is FQGNSA. The CDR3, as DNA: TGTGCCAGCAGCTTACAGGTAGCGGGAAGAAACATTCAGTACTTC. This translates into CASSLQVAGRNIQYF.

The rearrangement links TRBV4-1 to TRBJ1-5; TRBD1 is a possible D gene (5 bases). Germline lookup yields CDR1 MGHRA and CDR2 YSYEKL. V was clipped by 0 bases and J by 6 bases, with 9 bases between them. The CDR3 length is 14 residues. For the CDR3, the DNA is TGCGCCAGCAGCCAAGATTCAGGGTCTCAGCCCCAGCATTTT. It translates to CASSQDSGSQPQHF.

This sequence joins TRBV19 and TRBJ2-3; 8 bases are shared with TRBD1. Germline CDR1 LNHDA, CDR2 SQIVND (reference sequence). This CDR3 is built from 19 residues. The ends lost 5 bases at V and 4 bases at J; junction bases unmatched: 20. The CDR3: CASSSRQGLALVVADTQYF. The CDR3 coding sequence is TGTGCCAGTAGTTCCCGACAGGGGTTGGCTCTGGTGGTCGCAGATACGCAGTATTTT.

The chain has TRBV4-2 and TRBJ2-7; the match to TRBD2 covers 8 bases. With V trimmed by 1 base and J by 6 bases, 17 bases remained unmatched. This CDR3 is built from 18 residues. CDR1 and CDR2 (germline): LGHNA, YNFKEQ. This CDR3 is CASSQGPAGAGRGGEQYF. The CDR3 DNA reads TGTGCCAGCAGCCAAGGGCCAGCGGGGGCTGGGCGAGGAGGCGAGCAGTACTTC.

V is TRBV4-2 and J is TRBJ1-2; 7 bases align to TRBD1. The CDR3 length is 16 residues. Germline loops: CDR1 LGHNA, CDR2 YNFKEQ. The V gene end was trimmed by 0 bases and the J gene end by 2 bases; junction bases not matched to a gene: 6. The DNA for the CDR3 is TGTGCCAGCAGCCAAGATCACAGGGGACCGAACTATGGCTACACCTTC. Protein product: CASSQDHRGPNYGYTF.

This sequence joins TRBV5-4 and TRBJ1-4, with 8 bases fitting TRBD1. The CDR3 covers 14 residues. The V and J ends lost 4 bases and 5 bases, in that order; junction bases with no gene match: 4. Per the germline V gene, CDR1 is SGHNT and CDR2 is YYREEE (reference sequence). This CDR3 reads CASSRGTGNEKLFF. CDR3 sequence (DNA): TGTGCCAGCAGCAGGGGGACAGGAAATGAAAAACTGTTTTTT.

The chain employs TRBV9 and TRBJ2-7; 7 bases are a match to TRBD2. CDR1 is SGDLS, CDR2 YYNGEE, per germline. V lost 6 bases and J lost 7; bases outside the gene matches: 7. The CDR3 sequence is 12 residues long. For the CDR3, the DNA is TGTGCCAGCACCCTAATACTAGCGGAGCAGTACTTC. Encoded protein: CASTLILAEQYF.

The chain joins TRBV5-4 to TRBJ1-4; 9 bases map to TRBD1. V shed 10 bases and J 8 bases; nucleotides not matched to a gene: 12. Germline V gene data show CDR1 as SGHNT and CDR2 as YYREEE (reference sequence). The CDR3 contains 14 residues. The CDR3 sequence is CAGGLDRGGEKLFF. The CDR3 nucleotides are TGTGCCGGGGGTTTGGACAGGGGAGGGGAAAAACTGTTTTTT.

This chain connects TRBV9 to TRBJ1-2, with D unclear. Trimming left V 0 bases short and J 2 bases short, with 11 bases between. The CDR3 contains 15 residues. Looked up from germline, CDR1 is SGDLS and CDR2 is YYNGEE. CDR3 nucleotides: TGTGCCAGCAGCGTAGGGTTGGGCGAAAACTATGGCTACACCTTC. Protein sequence: CASSVGLGENYGYTF.

This chain uses TRBV12-5 with TRBJ2-5; D ambiguous. There are 13 residues in the CDR3. Trimming took 7 bases from V and 2 from J, leaving 11 bases between them. Germline V lookup: CDR1 LGHNT, CDR2 FRNRAP. The CDR3 DNA reads TGTGCTAGTGCACCCTCGGGTCAAGAGACCCAGTACTTC. Translating it yields CASAPSGQETQYF.

The rearrangement joins TRBV11-3 to TRBJ2-1, with TRBD2 matching over 15 bases. This CDR3 is 16 amino acids long. Trimming took 4 bases from V and 6 from J; bases not matched to a gene: 4. Per germline, CDR1 SGHNT and CDR2 YENEEA. CDR3 nucleotides: TGTGCCAGCAGCTCCGGACTAGCGGGGGGGAGCAATGAGCAGTTCTTC. Amino acid sequence: CASSSGLAGGSNEQFF. Full variable domain (missing parts from reference TRBV11-3 and TRBJ2-1): EAGVVQSPRYKIIEKKQPVAFWCNPISGHNTLYWYLQNLGQGPELLIRYENEEAVDDSQLPKDRFSAERLKGVDSTLKIQPAELGDSAVYLCASSSGLAGGSNEQFFGPGTRLTVL.